This TCR beta chain is from a study of beta chain features in type 1 diabetes. Study results and caveats: There was a moderate but significant shortening of TCRB CDR3s in all four CD4+ subsets of Type 1 diabetes patients. The naive, central memory and Treg TCRB repertoires looked more alike in patients than they did in healthy donors.

Expressed TCRB transcripts were sequenced because the entire RNA isolate underwent reverse transcription. Sequenced naive, central memory and regulatory T cell samples produced an average of around 3.8 million reads. Data came from immunoSEQ multiplex PCR; TCRdb stores just in-frame clones and leaves some out. The sample lists 500,000 to 850,000 clones, roughly 13% occurring once. Turning to this clone: The antigen remains undetermined.

Trimming removed 4 bases from V and 6 bases from J, with 14 bases in between. Germline CDR1 is SGHNT and CDR2 is YYREEE (reference sequence). CDR3 size: 13 residues. The sequence was collected from a man aged 18-30 years with type 1 diabetes. The sequenced sample consisted of naive CD4+ T cells from blood. The chain couples TRBV5-4 to TRBJ2-7; the D is unclear. The CDR3 spells CASSLPHKGEQYF. CDR3 bases: TGTGCCAGCAGCCTTCCCCATAAGGGCGAGCAGTACTTC.